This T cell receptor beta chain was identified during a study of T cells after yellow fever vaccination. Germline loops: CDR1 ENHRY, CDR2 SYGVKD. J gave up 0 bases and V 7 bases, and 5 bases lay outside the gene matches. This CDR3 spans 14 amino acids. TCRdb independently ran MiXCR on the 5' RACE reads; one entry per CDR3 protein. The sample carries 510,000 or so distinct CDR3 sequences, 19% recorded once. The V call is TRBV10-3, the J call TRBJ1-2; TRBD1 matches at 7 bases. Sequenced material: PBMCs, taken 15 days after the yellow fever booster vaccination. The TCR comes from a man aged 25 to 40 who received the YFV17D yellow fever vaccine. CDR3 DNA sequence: TGTGCCATCACCCCTGGGACAGCTAACTATGGCTACACCTTC. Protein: CAITPGTANYGYTF.